The T cell receptor (beta chain) described here comes from a study of cytotoxic CD8 clonotypes in ibrutinib-treated CLL. Whole-study results and caveats: Public clonotypes showed up rarely, and on treatment they shrank or held steady. For progressing versus sustained-remission patients, sampling times were not the same.

About this clone: Its antigen remains unidentified.

Investigators sought sequencing depths of between 1 in 200,000 and 1 in 1 million T cells. Using immunoSEQ multiplex PCR, the repertoire was profiled, and TCRdb retains in-frame clones only, with some absent. The table lists 65,000 to 85,000 clones, roughly 80% of them singletons. Germline assignment: CDR1 LNHDA and CDR2 SQIVND (reference sequence). This CDR3 has 12 amino acids. Trimming pared 3 bases from V and 5 bases from J, leaving 5 bases between. This specimen was PBMCs, taken after 24 months of ibrutinib treatment. The source of this sequence is a human donor with chronic lymphocytic leukemia. The chain combines TRBV19 with TRBJ1-5, with D unresolved. The CDR3 region has the DNA TGTGCCAGTAGTATGTGGGATCAGCCCCAGCATTTT. Its protein is CASSMWDQPQHF.